These 27 T cell receptor beta chains share one sample of origin, sequenced in a study of blood T cells in healthy people across ages. A sample-barcoded 5' primer and a J-beta primer mix were used in a second PCR of roughly 7 to 11 cycles. Via MiXCR, TCRdb re-called the 5' RACE reads, giving one row per CDR3 protein. This sample has roughly 800,000 distinct CDR3 sequences; 20% to 30% occur once, and the top ten carry 9.4%. These data were likewise used in another study, on T cells of mothers and their children.

The sequenced sample consisted of blood. The receptors derive from a boy between 5 and 17 years old in good health.

This clonotype was counted only a few times. The CDR3 here is CASSHQQETQYF. CDR3 sequence (DNA): TGCGCCAGCAGCCACCAACAAGAGACCCAGTACTTC. The V and J genes are TRBV5-1 and TRBJ2-5; D is unclear. Germline V gives CDR1 SGHRS, CDR2 YFSETQ. Trimming cost V 4 bases and J 2 bases, with 6 bases left between them. The CDR3 consists of 12 residues.

This clonotype has only a few counts. This chain uses TRBV28 with TRBJ2-5; 7 nucleotides match TRBD1. With 6 bases clipped from V and 1 base from J, the junction kept 8 bases outside the gene matches. This CDR3 region has 15 residues. Germline CDR1 MDHEN, CDR2 SYDVKM. Written as DNA, the CDR3 is TGTGCCAGCAGATTACAGGGGCCCTTCCAAGAGACCCAGTACTTC. It specifies CASRLQGPFQETQYF. The complete variable domain, with remaining parts taken from reference TRBV28 and TRBJ2-5, reads DVKVTQSSRYLVKRTGEKVFLECVQDMDHENMFWYRQDPGLGLRLIYFSYDVKMKEKGDIPEGYSVSREKKERFSLILESASTNQTSMYLCASRLQGPFQETQYFGPGTRLLVL.

Of note for this clonotype: Relative to the germline gene, one junction end is altered; a read error may explain this. The V and J genes are TRBV12-3 or TRBV12-4 and TRBJ2-3; tentative D call: TRBD1 (7 bases). CDR3 length: 13 residues. The CDR3 nucleotides are TGTGCCAGCAGCCGCGGGACAGCAGATACGCAGTATTTC. It encodes CASSRGTADTQYF.

This chain joins TRBV5-1 and TRBJ2-7, with D uncertain. The CDR3 is 13 amino acids. Germline V lookup: CDR1 SGHRS, CDR2 YFSETQ. Trimming took off 2 bases at V and 2 bases at J, with 8 bases between the two ends. This CDR3 reads CASSFTAAYEQYF. The DNA for the CDR3 is TGCGCCAGCAGCTTTACAGCAGCCTACGAGCAGTACTTC. The full variable domain, in which reference TRBV5-1 and TRBJ2-7 provide the parts outside the CDR3, is KAGVTQTPRYLIKTRGQQVTLSCSPISGHRSVSWYQQTPGQGLQFLFEYFSETQRNKGNFPGRFSGRQFSNSRSEMNVSTLELGDSALYLCASSFTAAYEQYFGPGTRLTVT.

This sequence joins TRBV19 and TRBJ2-3, with D possibly matching TRBD2 (5 bases). Between the trimmed V and J ends, which lost 5 bases and 6 bases, there was a span of 12 bases. The CDR3 totals 13 residues. Germline CDR1 is LNHDA and CDR2 is SQIVND (reference sequence). The CDR3 region is CASSVGLGDTQYF. DNA for the CDR3: TGTGCCAGTAGTGTCGGACTGGGCGATACGCAGTATTTT.

This clonotype was picked up a small number of times. This sequence joins TRBV6-6 and TRBJ2-5; D call uncertain. The last part of the DNA fits TRBJ2-7 better; the J call may be wrong. The CDR3 sequence is 14 residues long. Germline CDR1 is MNHNY and CDR2 is SVGAGI (reference sequence). CDR3 loop: CASSQGFSSYEQYF. In nucleotides, the CDR3 is TGTGCCAGCAGCCAAGGATTCAGCTCCTACGAGCAGTACTTC.

This clonotype has a handful of counts. The chain is built from TRBV24-1 and TRBJ2-1; 7 bases line up with TRBD1. Germline assignment: CDR1 KGHDR and CDR2 SFDVKD. V was clipped by 2 bases and J by 5 bases; unmatched bases: 5. The CDR3 extends over 15 amino acids. CDR3 nucleotides: TGTGCCACCAGTGATTACAGGGGCAACGACAATGAGCAGTTCTTC. This sequence encodes CATSDYRGNDNEQFF.

This rearrangement joins TRBV3-1 to TRBJ2-1; D not resolved. The J call may be incorrect, as the DNA end agrees better with TRBJ2-7. CDR1 and CDR2 from the germline V gene are LGHDT and YNNKEL (reference sequence). The CDR3 has 12 amino acids. The CDR3 protein is CASSQGVYEQYF. The CDR3 DNA follows: TGTGCCAGCAGCCAAGGGGTCTACGAGCAGTACTTC.

This clonotype was seen a handful of times. The rearrangement joins TRBV4-3 to TRBJ2-1; TRBD2 matches 11 bases. CDR3 length: 16 amino acids. In germline, CDR1 is LGHNA, CDR2 YSLEER. V lost 4 bases and J lost 4; bases outside the gene matches: 6. The CDR3 loop is CASSRRLAGMYNEQFF. For the CDR3, the DNA is TGCGCCAGCAGCCGACGACTAGCGGGGATGTACAATGAGCAGTTCTTC.

The CDR3 bases are TGCGCCAGCAGCGGAGCGTATTTCCGAGAGACCCAGTACTTC. Translation gives CASSGAYFRETQYF. This chain joins TRBV5-1 and TRBJ2-5; D remains ambiguous. Germline-derived CDR1 and CDR2 are SGHRS and YFSETQ. This CDR3 contains 14 residues. V was cut by 4 bases and J by 4 bases, with 14 bases left in between.

The sample holds a few counts of this clonotype. V gene TRBV28 combines with J gene TRBJ2-7; 8 nucleotides align to TRBD2. Germline V CDR1 and CDR2: MDHEN, SYDVKM. The V and J ends lost 6 bases and 4 bases, in that order; junction bases with no gene match: 8. The CDR3 spans 14 residues. CDR3 region: CASSPAGGPYEQYF. The CDR3 DNA reads as TGTGCCAGCAGCCCCGCGGGGGGACCATACGAGCAGTACTTC.

This clonotype has more than one count but fewer than ten. V usage is TRBV6-6 and J usage is TRBJ2-5; the D call may be TRBD1 or TRBD2 (5 bases each). The V gene's germline CDR1 is MNHNY and CDR2 SVGAGI (reference sequence). This CDR3 is built from 11 residues. The CDR3 spells CAGGPSETQYF. Written as DNA, the CDR3 is TGTGCTGGGGGACCCTCGGAGACCCAGTACTTC.

This clonotype showed up just a few times. The chain has TRBV12-3 or TRBV12-4 and TRBJ2-5; 7 positions match TRBD1. The J call could be wrong; TRBJ2-1 is a better fit for the DNA end. There are 16 residues in the CDR3. Written as DNA, the CDR3 is TGTGCCAGCAGTACTAGAGGGGGCAGCATCGACAATGAGCAGTTCTTC. Translation: CASSTRGGSIDNEQFF.

This clonotype has only a few counts. This sequence joins TRBV9 and TRBJ1-2, with a weak D call TRBD1 (5 bases). Looked up from germline, CDR1 is SGDLS and CDR2 is YYNGEE. This CDR3 has 14 residues. Trimming took off 3 bases at V and 5 bases at J, with 14 bases between the two ends. CDR3 in DNA: TGTGCCAGCAGCGAGGGACCGACGGGGTATGGCTACACCTTC. It encodes CASSEGPTGYGYTF.

This chain uses TRBV13 with TRBJ2-3; tentative D call: TRBD1 (6 bases). The germline V gene encodes CDR1 PRHDT and CDR2 FYEKMQ (reference sequence). The germline V and J ends were trimmed by 3 bases and 0 bases, with 10 bases remaining between them. The CDR3 extends over 15 amino acids. CDR3 region: CASSFGQTSTDTQYF. Here the CDR3 DNA reads TGTGCCAGCAGCTTTGGACAGACAAGCACAGATACGCAGTATTTT.

This clonotype showed up just a few times. The chain recombines TRBV20-1 with TRBJ1-6; D uncertain. V was pared by 3 bases and J by 0 bases, with 9 bases between. The V gene's germline CDR1 is DFQATT and CDR2 SNEGSKA (reference sequence). This CDR3 is 15 amino acids long. The CDR3 sequence is CSASPWDSYNSPLHF. Written as DNA, the CDR3 is TGCAGTGCTAGCCCCTGGGACTCCTATAATTCACCCCTCCACTTT.

The table lists this clonotype with a few counts. The gene calls are TRBV7-8 and TRBJ2-1, with 7 bases fitting TRBD2. The J segment lost 8 bases and the V segment lost 6 bases, leaving 13 bases of the junction unmatched. The germline CDR1 and CDR2 sequences are SGHVS and FQNEAQ. The CDR3 is made up of 15 amino acids. The CDR3 region is CASRGGRGGGYEQFF. The CDR3 DNA is TGTGCCAGCAGGGGGGGGAGGGGAGGCGGCTATGAGCAGTTCTTC.

The chain couples TRBV11-2 to TRBJ2-5; a possible D gene is TRBD1 (5 bases). The V end lost 0 bases, the J end lost 1 base, and 9 bases lay between the germline ends. Germline lookup yields CDR1 SGHAT and CDR2 FQNNGV. The CDR3 is made up of 15 amino acids. CDR3 in DNA: TGTGCCAGCAGCTTAGAGGTGGGGCCCCAAGAGACCCAGTACTTC. Protein product: CASSLEVGPQETQYF.

V is TRBV27 and J is TRBJ2-6; tentative D call: TRBD1 (5 bases). The CDR3 sequence is 18 residues long. Trimming shortened V by 8 bases and J by 0 bases, and 20 bases separated the two germline ends. The germline gives CDR1 MNHEY, CDR2 SMNVEV (reference sequence). Written as DNA, the CDR3 is TGTGCCAGCTTAACCCGACAGCCCCTCTCCTCTGGGGCCAACGTCCTGACTTTC. Protein sequence: CASLTRQPLSSGANVLTF.

This clonotype occurred a few times. The chain is built from TRBV6-1 and TRBJ2-1; 10 nucleotides align to TRBD2. Per the germline V gene, CDR1 is MNHNS and CDR2 is SASEGT. V lost 2 bases and J lost 4; bases outside the gene matches: 8. The CDR3 is 17 amino acids. The CDR3: CASSELAGALIYNEQFF. The DNA for the CDR3 is TGTGCCAGCAGTGAACTAGCGGGAGCTCTCATATACAATGAGCAGTTCTTC.

V and J are TRBV6-1 and TRBJ1-2, with D unresolved. Per the germline V gene, CDR1 is MNHNS and CDR2 is SASEGT. The CDR3 covers 15 residues. The V end was cut by 0 bases, the J end by 5 bases, with 13 bases between. The CDR3 nucleotides read TGTGCCAGCAGTGAAGCGCTCAGGACCCTTTATGGCTACACCTTC. Translation gives CASSEALRTLYGYTF.

The chain couples TRBV5-1 to TRBJ2-5; 9 bases map to TRBD1. This CDR3 region has 16 residues. Trimming cost V 0 bases and J 2 bases; bases outside gene matches: 5. The germline V gene encodes CDR1 SGHRS and CDR2 YFSETQ. CDR3 coding DNA: TGCGCCAGCAGCTTGGGTAACAGGGGGCCTCAAGAGACCCAGTACTTC. It encodes CASSLGNRGPQETQYF.

This clonotype was counted between two and nine times. V usage is TRBV4-3 and J usage is TRBJ2-3; possibly TRBD1 for D (6 bases). Trimming removed 0 bases from V and 3 bases from J, with 13 bases in between. The CDR3 sequence is 16 residues long. Germline V gives CDR1 LGHNA, CDR2 YSLEER. CDR3 loop: CASSQDGTGRTDTQYF. CDR3 nucleotides: TGCGCCAGCAGCCAAGATGGAACAGGGAGAACAGATACGCAGTATTTT.

The genes are TRBV20-1 and TRBJ2-2; D call uncertain. The CDR3 spans 14 residues. Trimming removed 0 bases at V and 2 bases at J, with 7 bases between. Germline V CDR1 and CDR2: DFQATT, SNEGSKA (reference sequence). CDR3 in DNA: TGCAGTGCTAGAGAGGGCACTAACACCGGGGAGCTGTTTTTT. Its translation: CSAREGTNTGELFF.

This chain connects TRBV12-3 or TRBV12-4 to TRBJ2-1; no reliable D call. Trimming removed 6 bases at V and 7 bases at J, with 16 bases between. The CDR3 consists of 14 residues. The chain's CDR3 is CASSEGPPRNEQFF. CDR3 DNA: TGTGCCAGCAGCGAAGGACCTCCTCGGAATGAGCAGTTCTTC.

This clonotype was found a few times. The chain combines TRBV11-1 with TRBJ2-1; 7 bases agree with TRBD2. The CDR3 is 14 residues long. Looked up from germline, CDR1 is SGHAT and CDR2 is FQDESV (reference sequence). V gave up 2 bases and J gave up 4 bases; unmatched junction bases: 2. The CDR3 here is CASSLWTRYNEQFF. The CDR3 DNA follows: TGTGCCAGCAGCTTATGGACTAGGTACAATGAGCAGTTCTTC.

This clonotype occurred a few times. The V call is TRBV7-9, the J call TRBJ2-1, with 7 bases aligning to TRBD1. Germline values: CDR1 SEHNR, CDR2 FQNEAQ (reference sequence). V trimming: 2 bases; J trimming: 0 bases; junction bases outside the gene matches: 1. The CDR3 covers 15 residues. This CDR3 reads CASSLWDSSYNEQFF. The CDR3 coding sequence is TGTGCCAGCAGCTTATGGGACAGCTCCTACAATGAGCAGTTCTTC. The full variable domain, in which reference TRBV7-9 and TRBJ2-1 provide the parts outside the CDR3, is DTGVSQNPRHKITKRGQNVTFRCDPISEHNRLYWYRQTLGQGPEFLTYFQNEAQLEKSRLLSDRFSAERPKGSFSTLEIQRTEQGDSAMYLCASSLWDSSYNEQFFGPGTRLTVL.